This T cell receptor (beta chain) was identified in a study of OX40 agonist ivuxolimab in advanced cancers. Findings and limits, study-wide: Specificity for antigen went undetermined in the expanded peripheral T cells. Average numbers of expanded clones were greater in CD8+ T cells than in CD4+.

A remark on this clone: What it recognizes is unknown.

Trimming removed 3 bases from V and 3 bases from J; junction bases left unmatched: 6. CDR3 length: 16 residues. In germline, CDR1 is KGHSH, CDR2 LQKENI. The data were produced by immunoSEQ multiplex PCR, yet TCRdb's version contains in-frame clones alone and is incomplete. This sample has tens of thousands of clones; roughly 93% occur once, and the top ten carry 15% to 17%. This clonotype was obtained from an adult with an advanced solid tumor such as melanoma, head and neck, liver or kidney cancer. The starting material was CD4+ or CD8+ T cells sorted from blood, obtained in a trial of the OX40 agonist ivuxolimab. The rearrangement uses TRBV18 and TRBJ2-7, with TRBD2 matching over 12 bases. The DNA of the CDR3 is TGTGCCAGCTCACCTCCTGGGACTAGCGGGTTCTACGAGCAGTACTTC. It codes for CASSPPGTSGFYEQYF.